Listed here is a single T cell receptor (beta chain). This specimen comes from a study of blood T cell repertoires in COVID-19. Those who participated ranged in age from roughly 18 to 95 years and resided in around 22 US areas. V was trimmed by 10 bases and J by 9 bases, leaving 19 bases between them. Germline CDR1 LNHDA, CDR2 SQIVND (reference sequence). The length of the CDR3 is 13 residues. TCRdb's table, derived via immunoSEQ multiplex PCR, lists solely in-frame clones and lacks some. This sample carries 200,000 to 300,000 clones, more than 75% of them seen once, and the ten largest clones take over 2%.

The sequence came from a woman aged 18-29 years who had recovered from COVID-19. What was sequenced was PBMCs or T cells enriched from blood (not recorded which). V is TRBV19 and J is TRBJ2-4, with no clear D. The CDR3 here is CATSSARTGIQYF. For the CDR3, the DNA is TGTGCCACCTCCTCGGCGCGCACGGGCATTCAGTACTTC.